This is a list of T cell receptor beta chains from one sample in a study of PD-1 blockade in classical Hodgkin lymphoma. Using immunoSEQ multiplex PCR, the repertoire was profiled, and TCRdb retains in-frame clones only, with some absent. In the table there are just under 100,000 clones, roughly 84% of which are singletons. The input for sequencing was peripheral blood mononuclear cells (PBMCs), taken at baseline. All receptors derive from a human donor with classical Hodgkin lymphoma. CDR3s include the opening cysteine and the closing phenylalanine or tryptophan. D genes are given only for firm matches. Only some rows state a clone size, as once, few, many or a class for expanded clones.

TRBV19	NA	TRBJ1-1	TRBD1	CASLVGTGGDYRAEAFF	TGTGCCAGTCTAGTCGGGACAGGGGGCGATTATCGCGCTGAAGCTTTCTTT
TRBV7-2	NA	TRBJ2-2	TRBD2	CASSLVLGTSGTGGELFF	TGTGCCAGCAGCTTAGTTTTAGGGACTAGCGGAACGGGTGGGGAGCTGTTTTTT
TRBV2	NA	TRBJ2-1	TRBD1	CASSVTGGFHEQFF	TGTGCCAGCAGTGTAACAGGGGGCTTTCATGAGCAGTTCTTC
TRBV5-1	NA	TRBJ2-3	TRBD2	CASSLGREGDTQYF	TGCGCCAGCAGCTTAGGGAGGGAGGGAGATACGCAGTATTTT
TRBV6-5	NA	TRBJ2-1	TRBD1	CASGASGQGNNEQFF	TGTGCCAGCGGAGCGTCGGGACAGGGAAACAATGAGCAGTTCTTC
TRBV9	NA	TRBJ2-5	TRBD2	CASSAVLAGGGETQYF	TGTGCCAGCAGCGCCGTTCTAGCGGGAGGCGGGGAGACCCAGTACTTC
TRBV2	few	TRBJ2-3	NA	CASIGPYTDTQYF	TGTGCCAGCATCGGGCCTTACACAGATACGCAGTATTTT
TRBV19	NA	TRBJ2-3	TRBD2	CASSNSGSLTDTQYF	TGTGCCAGTAGTAATAGCGGGAGCCTCACAGATACGCAGTATTTT
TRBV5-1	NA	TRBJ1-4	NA	CASSRDGNEKLFF	TGCGCCAGCAGCCGGGACGGTAATGAAAAACTGTTTTTT
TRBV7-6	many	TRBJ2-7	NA	CASSSTDFPYEQYF	TGTGCCAGCAGCTCCACTGATTTTCCCTACGAGCAGTACTTC
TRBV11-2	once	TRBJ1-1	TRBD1	CASSRRDRGWNTEAFF	TGTGCCAGCAGCCGCCGGGACAGGGGTTGGAACACTGAAGCTTTCTTT
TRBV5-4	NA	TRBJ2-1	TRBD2	CASRTSGTSSRYNEQFF	TGTGCCAGCAGAACTAGCGGGACCTCGTCAAGATACAATGAGCAGTTCTTC
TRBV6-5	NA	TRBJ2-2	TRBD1	CASTLQGTGELFF	TGTGCCAGCACTCTACAGGGGACCGGGGAGCTGTTTTTT
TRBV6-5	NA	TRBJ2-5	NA	CASSYSRPGFGETQYF	TGTGCCAGCAGTTACTCGAGGCCGGGATTCGGGGAGACCCAGTACTTC
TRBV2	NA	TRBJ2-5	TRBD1	CASSEALSNRGLETQYF	TGTGCCAGCAGTGAAGCGCTCAGTAACAGGGGATTAGAGACCCAGTACTTC
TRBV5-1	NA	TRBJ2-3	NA	CASSLGGSTDTQYF	TGCGCCAGCAGCCTAGGGGGAAGCACAGATACGCAGTATTTT
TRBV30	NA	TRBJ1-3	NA	CAWSPLSPGNTIYF	TGTGCCTGGAGTCCCCTGAGTCCGGGAAACACCATATATTTT
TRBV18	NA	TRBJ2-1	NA	CASSPGATYNEQFF	TGTGCCAGCTCACCGGGGGCAACCTACAATGAGCAGTTCTTC
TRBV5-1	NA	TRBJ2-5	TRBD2	CASSPRAGGIQETQYF	TGCGCCAGCAGCCCCCGCGCGGGAGGGATCCAAGAGACCCAGTACTTC
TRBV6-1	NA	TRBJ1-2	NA	CASSLQGSWSYTF	TGTGCCAGCAGCCTACAGGGATCATGGAGCTACACCTTC
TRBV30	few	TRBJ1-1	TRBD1	CAWSRTGYMNTEAFF	TGTGCCTGGAGCAGGACAGGGTACATGAACACTGAAGCTTTCTTT
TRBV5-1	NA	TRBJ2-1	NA	CASREGTDNEQFF	TGCGCCAGCAGGGAGGGGACGGACAATGAGCAGTTCTTC